The 13 T cell receptor beta chains in this list originate from one sample, sequenced in a study of blood T cells in healthy people across ages. A second PCR, run for about 7 to 11 cycles, used a sample-barcoded 5' primer plus a J-beta primer mix. One entry per CDR3 protein results from TCRdb running MiXCR on the 5' RACE reads. The sample lists hundreds of thousands of distinct CDR3 sequences, under 45% occurring once. Source material: blood. The source of these receptors is a man aged 60 to 69 in good health.

V usage is TRBV4-2 and J usage is TRBJ2-3, with D possibly being TRBD1 (5 bases). Deletions cut 0 bases from V and 4 bases from J, with 17 bases between. The CDR3 consists of 17 residues. CDR1 and CDR2 from the germline V gene are LGHNA and YNFKEQ. The CDR3 sequence is CASSQDGAGIIPDTQYF. CDR3 nucleotide sequence: TGTGCCAGCAGCCAAGATGGGGCAGGGATCATCCCAGATACGCAGTATTTT.

This clonotype has a handful of counts. The V and J genes are TRBV3-1 and TRBJ2-7; TRBD1 or TRBD2 may be the D gene (5 bases each). The ends were cut back, 4 bases at V and 2 bases at J, with 12 bases in the middle. From germline, CDR1 is LGHDT and CDR2 YNNKEL (reference sequence). CDR3 length: 14 amino acids. The CDR3 region is CASSRAGTTYEQYF. CDR3 sequence (DNA): TGTGCCAGCAGCCGAGCCGGGACCACCTACGAGCAGTACTTC.

As regards this clonotype: Germline and junction disagree at one end, which may indicate a read error. The chain uses TRBV4-3 and TRBJ2-5; D not resolved. CDR1 LGHNA and CDR2 YSLEER come from the germline V gene. The CDR3 has 15 amino acids. The CDR3 spells CASSRNWGFQEAQYF. The CDR3 nucleotides are TGCGCCAGCAGCCGTAACTGGGGATTCCAAGAGGCCCAGTACTTC.

This clonotype was detected a few times. The gene calls are TRBV20-1 and TRBJ2-5, with D possibly TRBD2 on 5 matching bases. V shed 0 bases and J shed 5 bases, with 16 bases lying between them. The CDR3 extends over 15 amino acids. CDR1 is DFQATT, CDR2 SNEGSKA, per germline (reference sequence). Here the CDR3 reads CSARDRGLRGETQYF. DNA of the CDR3: TGCAGTGCTAGAGATCGCGGTCTCCGAGGGGAGACCCAGTACTTC.

The chain is built from TRBV28 and TRBJ2-3; no reliable D call. The CDR3 covers 14 residues. The germline V gene has CDR1 MDHEN and CDR2 SYDVKM. V lost 4 bases to trimming and J lost 0 bases, with 8 bases between them. The CDR3 region is CASSSDFSTDTQYF. CDR3 bases: TGTGCCAGCAGTTCAGATTTTAGCACAGATACGCAGTATTTT.

The J gene is TRBJ2-1, the V gene TRBV10-3; TRBD1 aligns across 9 bases. CDR1 is ENHRY, CDR2 SYGVKD, per germline. The CDR3 is 16 residues long. V lost 0 bases, J lost 10 bases, and 10 bases stayed unmatched. CDR3 amino acids: CAISESRGQGDYEQFF. DNA of the CDR3: TGTGCCATCAGTGAGTCACGGGGACAGGGAGACTACGAGCAGTTCTTC.

This clonotype was observed a single time. This chain uses TRBV4-3 with TRBJ1-3, with D uncertain. CDR1 and CDR2 from the germline V gene are LGHNA and YSLEER. V lost 2 bases and J lost 0, with 8 bases in between. This CDR3 is built from 15 residues. The CDR3 DNA follows: TGCGCCAGCAGCCAATTAGGGAGCTCTGGAAACACCATATATTTT. It yields the protein CASSQLGSSGNTIYF.

This chain uses TRBV9 with TRBJ2-4; D could derive from TRBD1 or TRBD2 (6 bases each). The J call is doubtful: the DNA matches TRBJ2-7 better. CDR1 and CDR2 (germline): SGDLS, YYNGEE. The CDR3 spans 15 residues. Here the CDR3 reads CASSRDTQGLYEQYF. The CDR3 DNA reads TGTGCCAGCAGCCGGGACACGCAGGGACTCTACGAGCAGTACTTC.

The chain links TRBV4-3 to TRBJ1-1; 8 bases are shared with TRBD1. V lost 1 base, J lost 4 bases, and 5 bases stayed unmatched. The germline CDR1 and CDR2 sequences are LGHNA and YSLEER. The CDR3 has 15 residues. Here the CDR3 DNA reads TGCGCCAGCAGCCAAGTTTGGACAGGGATCACTGAAGCTTTCTTT. It translates to CASSQVWTGITEAFF.

This clonotype was counted between two and nine times. The chain has TRBV6-1 and TRBJ1-2; D might be TRBD1 (5 bases). The CDR3 consists of 14 residues. In germline, CDR1 is MNHNS, CDR2 SASEGT. Trimming took 0 bases from V and 8 from J, leaving 13 bases between them. This chain's CDR3 is CASSEALSGRGYTF. CDR3 nucleotides: TGTGCCAGCAGTGAAGCGCTGTCAGGGCGAGGCTACACCTTC.

A few counts support this clonotype. This rearrangement joins TRBV9 to TRBJ2-1, with a weak D call TRBD2 (7 bases). Germline V gives CDR1 SGDLS, CDR2 YYNGEE. This CDR3 comprises 15 residues. V lost 4 bases and J lost 0, with 11 bases in between. In DNA, the CDR3 is TGTGCCAGCAGCAGGGGGGGCCCCTCCTACAATGAGCAGTTCTTC. Protein: CASSRGGPSYNEQFF.

The chain links TRBV20-1 to TRBJ2-5, with TRBD1 as a possible D gene (6 bases). Germline lookup yields CDR1 DFQATT and CDR2 SNEGSKA (reference sequence). The V end lost 6 bases, the J end lost 1 base, and 15 bases lay between the germline ends. The CDR3 extends over 14 amino acids. In DNA form, the CDR3 reads TGCAGTGCCCCTAGACTGGACAGCCAAGAGACCCAGTACTTC. Translated, it gives CSAPRLDSQETQYF.

This clonotype was observed once. The chain is built from TRBV7-9 and TRBJ2-1; TRBD1 might be the D (5 bases). Germline CDR1 SEHNR, CDR2 FQNEAQ (reference sequence). CDR3 length: 17 residues. Trimming pared 5 bases from V and 6 bases from J, leaving 23 bases between. CDR3: CASSPRSRAIACNEQFF. The CDR3 region has the DNA TGTGCCAGCAGCCCCCGAAGCAGGGCAATTGCCTGCAATGAGCAGTTCTTC.